These 24 T cell receptor beta chains were all obtained from the same sample, sequenced in a study of blood T cell repertoires in COVID-19. Generated by immunoSEQ multiplex PCR, the TCRdb table keeps only in-frame clones and is missing some. The sample consists of 250,000 to 300,000 clones, around 85% of them appearing once. Sequenced input: peripheral blood. The receptors originated from a man between 50 and 59 years old with active or convalescent COVID-19.

The gene calls are TRBV4-1 and TRBJ2-5; D not resolved. Deletions cut 5 bases from V and 4 bases from J, with 17 bases between. This CDR3 is 15 amino acids long. The germline gives CDR1 MGHRA, CDR2 YSYEKL. CDR3 residues: CASSFKTPGIETQYF. The CDR3 DNA reads as TGCGCCAGCAGCTTTAAGACCCCAGGTATAGAGACCCAGTACTTC.

The CDR3 sequence is CSGSRGSGNYEQYF. The DNA of the CDR3 is TGCAGCGGATCCAGGGGGTCCGGTAACTACGAGCAGTACTTC. The chain combines TRBV29-1 with TRBJ2-7; 7 nucleotides match TRBD1. With 7 bases clipped from V and 3 bases from J, the junction kept 12 bases outside the gene matches. The CDR3 is 14 amino acids. Germline CDR1 reads SQVTM; CDR2 reads ANQGSEA.

The chain employs TRBV7-2 and TRBJ2-7; TRBD1 might be the D (6 bases). CDR1 SGHTA and CDR2 FQGNSA come from the germline V gene. The CDR3 sequence is 15 residues long. Trimming shortened V by 5 bases and J by 7 bases, and 21 bases separated the two germline ends. In nucleotides, the CDR3 is TGTGCCAGCAGCAGCACCGGGACACGGGTAGGGGAGCAGTACTTC. The encoded protein is CASSSTGTRVGEQYF.

The chain is built from TRBV5-8 and TRBJ2-1; 10 bases map to TRBD2. The CDR3 contains 17 residues. Trimming at V came to 3 bases and at J to 2 bases, leaving 8 bases not matched to a gene. The germline gives CDR1 SGHTS, CDR2 YDEGEE. The DNA of the CDR3 is TGTGCCAGCAGCTCCGGACTAGCGGCCTTAACCTACAATGAGCAGTTCTTC. Protein: CASSSGLAALTYNEQFF.

The chain combines TRBV4-1 with TRBJ2-3, with 12 bases lining up with TRBD2. Germline V gene sequence: CDR1 MGHRA, CDR2 YSYEKL. Trimming removed 4 bases from V and 7 bases from J; junction bases left unmatched: 12. This CDR3 comprises 17 residues. The DNA for the CDR3 is TGCGCCAGCAGCCCCCAACCGACTAGCGGGAGAGGGAATACGCAGTATTTT. Its protein is CASSPQPTSGRGNTQYF.

The chain has TRBV5-4 and TRBJ2-6, with a weak D call TRBD2 (6 bases). This CDR3 has 16 amino acids. V was clipped by 4 bases and J by 0 bases, with 11 bases between them. Germline V lookup: CDR1 SGHNT, CDR2 YYREEE (reference sequence). In nucleotides, the CDR3 is TGTGCCAGCAGCCTCGGAGGGCACTCTGGGGCCAACGTCCTGACTTTC. Its protein product is CASSLGGHSGANVLTF.

In its sample, this clone was seen once. The chain combines TRBV25-1 with TRBJ1-6; 7 bases are shared with TRBD1. Germline CDR1 MGHDK, CDR2 SYGVNS. CDR3 length: 15 residues. With 1 base clipped from V and 7 bases from J, the junction kept 4 bases outside the gene matches. The CDR3 here is CASSEFTGENSPLHF. CDR3 nucleotides: TGTGCCAGCAGTGAATTTACAGGGGAAAATTCACCCCTCCACTTT.

There are a few counts of this clone. This chain joins TRBV5-1 and TRBJ2-2; 9 bases are shared with TRBD1. The CDR3 extends over 15 amino acids. V gave up 4 bases and J gave up 4 bases; unmatched junction bases: 5. CDR1 is SGHRS, CDR2 YFSETQ, per germline. CDR3: CASSRGTGITGELFF. The CDR3, as DNA: TGCGCCAGCAGCCGAGGGACAGGGATCACCGGGGAGCTGTTTTTT.

V usage is TRBV4-1 and J usage is TRBJ2-7; TRBD1 aligns across 9 bases. Germline-derived CDR1 and CDR2 are MGHRA and YSYEKL. After removal of 1 base from V and 2 bases from J, the junction contained 9 bases not matched to a gene. The CDR3 is 17 amino acids. The CDR3 loop reads CASSQVVNRGLTYEQYF. The CDR3 region has the DNA TGCGCCAGCAGCCAAGTTGTGAACAGGGGGCTGACCTACGAGCAGTACTTC.

The chain links TRBV5-4 to TRBJ2-7, with a possible D match to TRBD1 (6 bases). Germline V gives CDR1 SGHNT, CDR2 YYREEE (reference sequence). Trimming removed 0 bases at V and 3 bases at J, with 7 bases between. There are 13 residues in the CDR3. The CDR3 nucleotides read TGTGCCAGCAGCTTGGAGGACAGCTACGAGCAGTACTTC. This sequence encodes CASSLEDSYEQYF.

The rearrangement uses TRBV29-1 and TRBJ2-5, with 12 positions matching TRBD1. Per germline, CDR1 SQVTM and CDR2 ANQGSEA. The CDR3 consists of 16 residues. The V segment lost 4 bases and the J segment 6 bases; nucleotides outside the gene matches: 12. Written as DNA, the CDR3 is TGCAGCGTTGTCCCTAGAAGGGACAGGGGGCTAAAGACCCAGTACTTC. Amino acid sequence: CSVVPRRDRGLKTQYF. The complete variable domain, with remaining parts taken from reference TRBV29-1 and TRBJ2-5, reads SAVISQKPSRDICQRGTSLTIQCQVDSQVTMMFWYRQQPGQSLTLIATANQGSEATYESGFVIDKFPISRPNLTFSTLTVSNMSPEDSSIYLCSVVPRRDRGLKTQYFGPGTRLLVL.

The chain joins TRBV9 to TRBJ1-2; a weak D match, TRBD1 (5 bases). V was trimmed by 4 bases and J by 8 bases, leaving 18 bases between them. CDR1 and CDR2 from the germline V gene are SGDLS and YYNGEE. The length of the CDR3 is 14 residues. CDR3 nucleotides: TGTGCCAGCAGCCCCCAATCAGGGTTTCGAGGCTACACCTTC. Translation: CASSPQSGFRGYTF.

This clone has more than one count but fewer than ten. The chain is built from TRBV15 and TRBJ1-2, with 7 bases that match TRBD1. The V segment lost 0 bases and the J segment 5 bases; nucleotides outside the gene matches: 6. CDR3 length: 15 residues. Germline V gene sequence: CDR1 LNHNV, CDR2 YYDKDF (reference sequence). Here the CDR3 reads CATSRDVTGNYGYTF. CDR3 nucleotides: TGTGCCACCAGCAGAGATGTGACAGGGAATTATGGCTACACCTTC.

V gene TRBV18 combines with J gene TRBJ1-1; 9 bases align to TRBD1. Trimming took 2 bases from V and 2 from J; bases not matched to a gene: 3. CDR3 size: 15 residues. CDR1 is KGHSH, CDR2 LQKENI, per germline. The CDR3 loop is CASSPGTGFNTEAFF. CDR3 sequence (DNA): TGTGCCAGCTCACCAGGGACAGGGTTTAACACTGAAGCTTTCTTT.

The rearrangement uses TRBV13 and TRBJ2-1; D is ambiguous. Germline-derived CDR1 and CDR2 are PRHDT and FYEKMQ (reference sequence). The V gene lost 5 bases and the J gene lost 7 bases, with 12 bases spanning the gap. The CDR3 contains 13 residues. CDR3 sequence: CASSLSIRNEQFF. DNA for the CDR3: TGTGCCAGCAGCCTATCAATTCGAAATGAGCAGTTCTTC. Full variable domain (missing parts from reference TRBV13 and TRBJ2-1): AAGVIQSPRHLIKEKRETATLKCYPIPRHDTVYWYQQGPGQDPQFLISFYEKMQSDKGSIPDRFSAQQFSDYHSELNMSSLELGDSALYFCASSLSIRNEQFFGPGTRLTVL.

V usage is TRBV7-9 and J usage is TRBJ1-3; unclear D gene. Germline CDR1 reads SEHNR; CDR2 reads FQNEAQ (reference sequence). The CDR3 consists of 16 residues. Trimming left V 3 bases short and J 0 bases short, with 12 bases between. The CDR3 sequence is CASSFYGGSSGNTIYF. Here the CDR3 DNA reads TGTGCCAGCAGCTTCTATGGCGGATCCTCTGGAAACACCATATATTTT. Drawing the rest from reference TRBV7-9 and TRBJ1-3, the complete variable domain is DTGVSQNPRHKITKRGQNVTFRCDPISEHNRLYWYRQTLGQGPEFLTYFQNEAQLEKSRLLSDRFSAERPKGSFSTLEIQRTEQGDSAMYLCASSFYGGSSGNTIYFGEGSWLTVV.

This clone is a singleton in its sample. V usage is TRBV6-2 or TRBV6-3 and J usage is TRBJ1-5, with D uncertain. Germline loops: CDR1 MNHEY, CDR2 SVGEGT. The germline V and J ends were trimmed by 6 bases and 0 bases, with 15 bases remaining between them. This CDR3 comprises 16 residues. CDR3 DNA: TGTGCCAGCAGCGACATACGGCAATATAGCAATCAGCCCCAGCATTTT. It translates to CASSDIRQYSNQPQHF.

This clone appeared a single time. The chain employs TRBV7-2 and TRBJ2-5, with D tentatively TRBD2 (5 bases). Germline V gene lookup returns CDR1 SGHTA and CDR2 FQGNSA. The CDR3 covers 15 residues. Trimming left V 5 bases short and J 4 bases short, with 17 bases between. In DNA, the CDR3 is TGTGCCAGCAGCCCGGTGCGGGCCACTCGAGAGACCCAGTACTTC. This sequence encodes CASSPVRATRETQYF. Full variable domain (remainder filled in from reference TRBV7-2 and TRBJ2-5): GAGVSQSPSNKVTEKGKDVELRCDPISGHTALYWYRQSLGQGLEFLIYFQGNSAPDKSGLPSDRFSAERTGGSVSTLTIQRTQQEDSAVYLCASSPVRATRETQYFGPGTRLLVL.

This rearrangement joins TRBV12-5 to TRBJ1-3; D not resolved. CDR1 and CDR2 (germline): LGHNT, FRNRAP. Trimming took 0 bases from V and 5 from J, leaving 11 bases between them. The CDR3 runs 15 residues. CDR3 bases: TGTGCTAGTGGTTTGGTAGGAGGTTATAGAAACACCATATATTTT. Translation gives CASGLVGGYRNTIYF. Variable domain in full (rest from reference TRBV12-5 and TRBJ1-3): DARVTQTPRHKVTEMGQEVTMRCQPILGHNTVFWYRQTMMQGLELLAYFRNRAPLDDSGMPKDRFSAEMPDATLATLKIQPSEPRDSAVYFCASGLVGGYRNTIYFGEGSWLTVV.

The chain links TRBV7-3 to TRBJ2-5, with 12 bases matching TRBD2. The CDR3 length is 16 residues. J gave up 5 bases and V 3 bases, and 7 bases lay outside the gene matches. The germline V gene has CDR1 SGHTA and CDR2 FQGTGA. The CDR3 spells CASSFRLAGVKETQYF. The CDR3 DNA sequence: TGTGCCAGCAGCTTTAGACTAGCGGGAGTGAAGGAGACCCAGTACTTC.

V usage is TRBV27 and J usage is TRBJ1-6; TRBD1 is a possible D gene (5 bases). Per germline, CDR1 MNHEY and CDR2 SMNVEV (reference sequence). With 5 bases removed from V and 7 bases from J, the gap between germline ends came to 12 bases. This CDR3 is built from 14 residues. The CDR3 here is CASSRDSTNSPLHF. CDR3 DNA sequence: TGTGCCAGCAGTAGGGACTCCACCAATTCACCCCTCCACTTT.

This rearrangement joins TRBV28 to TRBJ1-5; 9 positions agree with TRBD1. With V trimmed by 6 bases and J by 4 bases, 7 bases remained unmatched. The CDR3 has 15 residues. Germline V gene sequence: CDR1 MDHEN, CDR2 SYDVKM. The CDR3: CASRSGTGRNQPQHF. CDR3 sequence (DNA): TGTGCCAGCAGGTCCGGGACAGGGAGAAATCAGCCCCAGCATTTT.

The rearrangement links TRBV5-4 to TRBJ2-5; 7 nucleotides match TRBD1. The CDR3 has 16 residues. CDR1 and CDR2 from the germline V gene are SGHNT and YYREEE (reference sequence). V shed 3 bases and J 4 bases; nucleotides not matched to a gene: 12. The CDR3 DNA reads TGTGCCAGCAGCTCCGGATTACAGGGGAGATCAGAGACCCAGTACTTC. Its translation: CASSSGLQGRSETQYF.

The chain carries TRBV28 and TRBJ2-3, with D maybe TRBD2 (6 bases). There are 15 residues in the CDR3. V lost 4 bases and J lost 5, with 16 bases in between. Per the germline V gene, CDR1 is MDHEN and CDR2 is SYDVKM. The DNA for the CDR3 is TGTGCCAGCAGTTCCCCCCGCGGGGCCAAAGATACGCAGTATTTT. Translating gives CASSSPRGAKDTQYF.